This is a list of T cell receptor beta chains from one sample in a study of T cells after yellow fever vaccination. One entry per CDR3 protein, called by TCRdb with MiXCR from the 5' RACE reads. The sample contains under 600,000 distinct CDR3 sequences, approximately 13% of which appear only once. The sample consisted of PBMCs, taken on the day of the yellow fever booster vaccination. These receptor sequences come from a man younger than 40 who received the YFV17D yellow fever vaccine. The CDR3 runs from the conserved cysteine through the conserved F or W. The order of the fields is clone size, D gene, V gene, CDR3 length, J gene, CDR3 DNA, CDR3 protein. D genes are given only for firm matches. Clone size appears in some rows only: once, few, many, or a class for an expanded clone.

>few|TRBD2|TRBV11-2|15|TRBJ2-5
TGTGCCAGCAGCTGGGGGACTAGCCTGAAAGAGACCCAGTACTTC
CASSWGTSLKETQYF
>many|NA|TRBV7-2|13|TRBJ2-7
TGTGCCAGCAGCTTAGTGGGAGTAGACGAGCAGTACTTC
CASSLVGVDEQYF
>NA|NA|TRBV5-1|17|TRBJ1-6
TGCGCCAGCAGCTTGGAGTTTGTAGGAAACAGTGGTTCACCCCTCCACTTT
CASSLEFVGNSGSPLHF
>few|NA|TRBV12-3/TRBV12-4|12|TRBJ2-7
TGTGCCAGCAGTTTATGGGGAGGCGAGCAGTACTTC
CASSLWGGEQYF
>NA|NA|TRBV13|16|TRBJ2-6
TGTGCCAGCAGCTCCACCGAGGGAGTAGGGGCCAACGTCCTGACTTTC
CASSSTEGVGANVLTF
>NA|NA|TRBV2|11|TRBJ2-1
TGTGCCAGCAGTGCGGGGTATGAGCAGTTCTTC
CASSAGYEQFF
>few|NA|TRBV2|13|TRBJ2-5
TGTGCCAGCAACGGAGTCCTAATAGAGACCCAGTACTTC
CASNGVLIETQYF
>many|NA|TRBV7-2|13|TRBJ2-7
TGTGCCAGCAGCTTGGAGGGGGGCTACGAGCAGTACTTC
CASSLEGGYEQYF
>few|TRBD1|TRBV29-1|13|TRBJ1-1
TGCAGCGTTCAGACAGGGTGGAACACTGAAGCTTTCTTT
CSVQTGWNTEAFF
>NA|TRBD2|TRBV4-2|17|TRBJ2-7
TGTGCCAGCAGCCATCTCACAACTAGCGGTAGCTCCTACGAGCAGTACTTC
CASSHLTTSGSSYEQYF
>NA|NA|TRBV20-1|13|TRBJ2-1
TGCAGTGCTAGAGCCACCACGGACAGCGAGCAGTTCTTC
CSARATTDSEQFF
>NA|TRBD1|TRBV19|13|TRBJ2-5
TGTGCCAGTAGTGACAGGGGGAAGGAGACCCAGTACTTC
CASSDRGKETQYF
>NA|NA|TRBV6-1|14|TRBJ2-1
TGTGCCAGCAGTCTTTCCGGGAGTACGAATGAGCAGTTCTTC
CASSLSGSTNEQFF
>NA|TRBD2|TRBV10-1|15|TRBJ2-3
TGCGCCAGCAGTCCTGCGGGAGGGCCGGGAGATACGCAGTATTTT
CASSPAGGPGDTQYF